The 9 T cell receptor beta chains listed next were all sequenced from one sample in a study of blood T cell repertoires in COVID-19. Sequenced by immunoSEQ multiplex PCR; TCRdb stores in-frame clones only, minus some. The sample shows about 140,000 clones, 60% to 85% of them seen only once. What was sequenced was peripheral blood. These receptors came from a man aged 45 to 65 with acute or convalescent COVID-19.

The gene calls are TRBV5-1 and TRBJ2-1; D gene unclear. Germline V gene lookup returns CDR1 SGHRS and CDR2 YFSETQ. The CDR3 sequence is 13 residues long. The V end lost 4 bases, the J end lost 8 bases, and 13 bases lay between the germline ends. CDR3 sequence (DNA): TGCGCCAGCAGCCTCTACCTCCCTGATGAGCAGTTCTTC. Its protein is CASSLYLPDEQFF.

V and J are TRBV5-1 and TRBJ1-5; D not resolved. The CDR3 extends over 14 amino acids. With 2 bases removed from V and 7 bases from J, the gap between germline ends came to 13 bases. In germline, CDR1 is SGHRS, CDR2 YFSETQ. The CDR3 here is CASSLGGFDQPQHF. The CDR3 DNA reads TGCGCCAGCAGCTTAGGAGGGTTTGACCAGCCCCAGCATTTT.

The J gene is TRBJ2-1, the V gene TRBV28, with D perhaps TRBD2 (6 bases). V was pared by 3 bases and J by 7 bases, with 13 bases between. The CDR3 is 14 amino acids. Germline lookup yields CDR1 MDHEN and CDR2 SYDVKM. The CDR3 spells CASSFESGGNEQFF. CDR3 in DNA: TGTGCCAGCAGTTTTGAATCCGGGGGAAATGAGCAGTTCTTC.

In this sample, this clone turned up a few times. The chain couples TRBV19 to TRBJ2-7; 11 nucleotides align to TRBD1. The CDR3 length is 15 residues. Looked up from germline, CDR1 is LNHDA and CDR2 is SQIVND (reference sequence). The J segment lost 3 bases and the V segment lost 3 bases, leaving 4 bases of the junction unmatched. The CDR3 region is CASSILGQGVYEQYF. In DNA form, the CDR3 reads TGTGCCAGTAGTATCCTGGGACAGGGGGTCTACGAGCAGTACTTC.

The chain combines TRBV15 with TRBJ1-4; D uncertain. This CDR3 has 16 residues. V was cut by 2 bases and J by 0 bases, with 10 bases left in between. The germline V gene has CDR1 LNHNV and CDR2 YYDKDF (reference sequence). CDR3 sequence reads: CATSRPGAATNEKLFF. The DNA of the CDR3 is TGTGCCACCAGCAGACCGGGAGCCGCAACTAATGAAAAACTGTTTTTT.

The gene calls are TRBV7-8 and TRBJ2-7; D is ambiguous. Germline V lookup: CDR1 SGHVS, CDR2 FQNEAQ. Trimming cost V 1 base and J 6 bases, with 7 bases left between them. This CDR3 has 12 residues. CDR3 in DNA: TGTGCCAGCAGCTTAGTCCCCGGCGAGCAGTACTTC. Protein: CASSLVPGEQYF. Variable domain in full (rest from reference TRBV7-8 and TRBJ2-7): GAGVSQSPRYKVAKRGQDVALRCDPISGHVSLFWYQQALGQGPEFLTYFQNEAQLDKSGLPSDRFFAERPEGSVSTLKIQRTQQEDSAVYLCASSLVPGEQYFGPGTRLTVT.

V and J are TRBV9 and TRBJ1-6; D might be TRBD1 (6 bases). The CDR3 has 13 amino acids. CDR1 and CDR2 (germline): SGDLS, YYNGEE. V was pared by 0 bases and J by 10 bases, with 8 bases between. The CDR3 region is CASSVAQGSPLHF. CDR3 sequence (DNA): TGTGCCAGCAGCGTAGCTCAGGGGTCACCCCTCCACTTT.

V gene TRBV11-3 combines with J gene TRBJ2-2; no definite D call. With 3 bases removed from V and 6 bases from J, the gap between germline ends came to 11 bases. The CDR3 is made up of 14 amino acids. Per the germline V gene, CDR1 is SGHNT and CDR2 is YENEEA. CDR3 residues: CASSFGQSSGELFF. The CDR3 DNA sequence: TGTGCCAGCAGCTTTGGCCAGTCGTCCGGGGAGCTGTTTTTT.

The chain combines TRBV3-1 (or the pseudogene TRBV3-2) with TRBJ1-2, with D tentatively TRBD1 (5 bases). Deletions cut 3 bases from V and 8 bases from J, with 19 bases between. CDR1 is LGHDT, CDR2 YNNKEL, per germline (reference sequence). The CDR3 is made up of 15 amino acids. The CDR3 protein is CASSHYTRGTLGYTF. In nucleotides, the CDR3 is TGTGCCAGCAGCCACTATACACGGGGGACCTTGGGCTACACCTTC.